The sequence of this T cell receptor (beta chain) was determined in a study of post-analysis software for immune sequencing data. Findings and limits, study-wide: Four or five TRBV segments, TRBV5-6, TRBV5-1 and TRBV20-1 among them, were found more frequent in patients than controls.

A few counts support this clonotype. Its specificity is unknown. V lost 5 bases, J lost 4 bases, and 11 bases lay in between. CDR1 and CDR2 from the germline V gene are SGHVS and FQNEAQ. The CDR3 length is 13 residues. Included in the TCR beta cDNA libraries were unique molecular identifiers. Input amounts of roughly 0.85 to 11 million T cells were used. These gave some 500,000 cDNA molecules, so each molecule approximated one T cell. TCRdb recomputed calls from the PCR reads with MiXCR, one row per CDR3 protein. The top ten clones hold about 4.8% of a sample with 800,000 to 950,000 distinct CDR3 sequences, approximately 53% of them seen once.

The receptor's source is a girl aged 5 to 17 with multiple sclerosis. Sample: blood. V gene TRBV7-8 combines with J gene TRBJ1-1; D ambiguous. Written as DNA, the CDR3 is TGTGCCAGCAGCGCGACGGGCCCCACTGAAGCTTTCTTT. This sequence encodes CASSATGPTEAFF.